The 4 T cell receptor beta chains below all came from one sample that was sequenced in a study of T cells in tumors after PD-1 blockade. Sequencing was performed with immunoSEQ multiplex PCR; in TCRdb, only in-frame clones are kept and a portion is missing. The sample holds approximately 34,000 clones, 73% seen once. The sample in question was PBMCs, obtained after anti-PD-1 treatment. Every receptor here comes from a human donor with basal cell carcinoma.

CDR3 sequence: CASSATTGGITDTQYF. CDR3 bases: TGTGCCAGCAGCGCCACTACGGGGGGTATCACAGATACGCAGTATTTT. The V call is TRBV9, the J call TRBJ2-3, with 7 nucleotides matching TRBD2. With 3 bases clipped from V and 2 bases from J, the junction kept 9 bases outside the gene matches. The CDR3 spans 16 residues. Germline V CDR1 and CDR2: SGDLS, YYNGEE.

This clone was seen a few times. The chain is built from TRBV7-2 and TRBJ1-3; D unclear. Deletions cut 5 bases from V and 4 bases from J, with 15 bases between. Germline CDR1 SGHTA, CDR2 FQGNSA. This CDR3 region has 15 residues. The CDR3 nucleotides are TGTGCCAGCAGCCCCAGGACGCGGAGGGGAAACACCATATATTTT. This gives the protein CASSPRTRRGNTIYF.

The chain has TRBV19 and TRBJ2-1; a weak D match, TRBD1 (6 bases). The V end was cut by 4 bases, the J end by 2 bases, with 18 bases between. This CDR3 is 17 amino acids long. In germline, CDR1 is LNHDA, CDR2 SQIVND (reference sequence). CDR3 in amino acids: CASSKPGTPSPYNEQFF. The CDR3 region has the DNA TGTGCCAGTAGTAAACCCGGGACACCCTCACCCTACAATGAGCAGTTCTTC.

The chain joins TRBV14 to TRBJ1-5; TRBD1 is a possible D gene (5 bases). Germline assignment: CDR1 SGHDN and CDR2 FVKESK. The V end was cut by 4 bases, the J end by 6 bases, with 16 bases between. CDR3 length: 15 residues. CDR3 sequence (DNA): TGTGCCAGCAGCCCCGGTAGGGGACGTGGTCAGCCCCAGCATTTT. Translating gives CASSPGRGRGQPQHF. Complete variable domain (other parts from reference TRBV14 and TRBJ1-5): EAGVTQFPSHSVIEKGQTVTLRCDPISGHDNLYWYRRVMGKEIKFLLHFVKESKQDESGMPNNRFLAERTGGTYSTLKVQPAELEDSGVYFCASSPGRGRGQPQHFGDGTRLSIL.